The 7 T cell receptor beta chains reported below all come from one sample, sequenced in a study of Graves' ophthalmopathy and Graves' hyperthyroidism. RNA transcripts were the source from which TCR beta CDR3 regions were amplified. First-round RT-PCR used HTBI primers; second-round multiplex PCR followed. TCRdb recomputed calls from the multiplex PCR reads with MiXCR, one row per CDR3 protein. The sample lists 300,000 to 400,000 distinct CDR3 sequences; about 18% were seen once. Material for sequencing was peripheral blood. Receptor source: an adult woman with stable Graves' hyperthyroidism.

This clonotype came up many times. The chain carries TRBV11-2 and TRBJ2-7, with D possibly TRBD1 on 6 matching bases. Germline CDR1 is SGHAT and CDR2 is FQNNGV. The CDR3 spans 15 residues. The germline V and J ends were trimmed by 5 bases and 2 bases, with 16 bases remaining between them. CDR3 amino acids: CASSINRDTTYEQYF. The CDR3 nucleotides are TGTGCCAGCAGCATAAACCGGGACACAACCTACGAGCAGTACTTC.

This clonotype has at least ten counts. CDR3 amino acids: CASSLGQGLSYGYTF. DNA for the CDR3: TGTGCCAGCAGCTTAGGACAGGGGCTGAGCTATGGCTACACCTTC. The chain uses TRBV11-2 and TRBJ1-2; 8 bases are shared with TRBD1. Germline lookup yields CDR1 SGHAT and CDR2 FQNNGV. Trimming removed 1 base from V and 4 bases from J; junction bases left unmatched: 5. CDR3 size: 15 residues.

This chain joins TRBV29-1 and TRBJ2-2; TRBD1 matches 8 bases. V shed 7 bases and J 5 bases; nucleotides not matched to a gene: 12. Germline V gives CDR1 SQVTM, CDR2 ANQGSEA. The CDR3 is made up of 15 amino acids. Written as DNA, the CDR3 is TGCAGCGCCAGGACAGGGAACTATGCGACCGGGGAGCTGTTTTTT. Translating gives CSARTGNYATGELFF.

The rearrangement joins TRBV7-6 to TRBJ2-1; weak D call: TRBD1 (5 bases). Germline loops: CDR1 SGHVS, CDR2 FNYEAQ. The CDR3 is 17 residues long. With 5 bases removed from V and 0 bases from J, the gap between germline ends came to 17 bases. The CDR3 region has the DNA TGTGCCAGCAGCACGGGCAGGGCGAGGAGCTCCTACAATGAGCAGTTCTTC. Residues: CASSTGRARSSYNEQFF.

This clonotype turned up a few times. The chain carries TRBV7-2 and TRBJ2-3, with D unclear. Germline-derived CDR1 and CDR2 are SGHTA and FQGNSA. The CDR3 runs to 14 residues. V lost 2 bases and J 4 bases, leaving 10 bases between the germline ends. The CDR3 DNA sequence: TGTGCCAGCAGCTTAATGCTAGGCCCAGATACGCAGTATTTT. It is translated as CASSLMLGPDTQYF.

This chain connects TRBV12-3 or TRBV12-4 to TRBJ1-6; unclear D gene. The V gene lost 6 bases and the J gene lost 5 bases, with 11 bases spanning the gap. The CDR3 loop spans 14 amino acids. The chain's CDR3 is CASRSGWDNSPLHF. CDR3 sequence (DNA): TGTGCCAGCAGGTCCGGGTGGGATAATTCACCCCTCCACTTT.

This clonotype has at least ten counts. V usage is TRBV9 and J usage is TRBJ2-2; TRBD1 is a possible D gene (5 bases). The CDR3 contains 13 residues. Deletions cut 2 bases from V and 5 bases from J, with 7 bases between. Germline CDR1 is SGDLS and CDR2 is YYNGEE. The CDR3 bases are TGTGCCAGCAGCGTCCCAGGGACCGGGGAGCTGTTTTTT. This codes for CASSVPGTGELFF.